A single sample gave rise to the 11 T cell receptor beta chains below, sequenced in a study of cytomegalovirus exposure and HLA in healthy donors. Only in-frame clones appear in the TCRdb table, and some are missing; sequencing was by immunoSEQ multiplex PCR. This sample has 100,000 or so clones; around 85% occur once, and the top ten carry roughly 3.9%. The specimen sequenced was PBMCs. These receptors originate from a woman in her twenties or thirties in good health and CMV-seronegative.

The V call is TRBV18, the J call TRBJ2-7; weak D call: TRBD1 (6 bases). The CDR3 loop spans 15 amino acids. V was clipped by 2 bases and J by 4 bases, with 15 bases between them. The germline CDR1 and CDR2 sequences are KGHSH and LQKENI. CDR3 DNA sequence: TGTGCCAGCTCACCAGGGGTCAGGGGTAGTTACGAGCAGTACTTC. It translates to CASSPGVRGSYEQYF.

J is TRBJ1-6 and V is TRBV7-6, with no clear D. The CDR3 loop spans 17 amino acids. Between the trimmed V and J ends, which lost 5 bases and 4 bases, there was a span of 18 bases. The germline gives CDR1 SGHVS, CDR2 FNYEAQ. CDR3 DNA: TGTGCCAGCAGCCCTAGTTGGGAAGGAGGGTATAATTCACCCCTCCACTTT. It encodes CASSPSWEGGYNSPLHF. The full variable domain, in which reference TRBV7-6 and TRBJ1-6 provide the parts outside the CDR3, is GAGVSQSPRYKVTKRGQDVALRCDPISGHVSLYWYRQALGQGPEFLTYFNYEAQQDKSGLPNDRFSAERPEGSISTLTIQRTEQRDSAMYRCASSPSWEGGYNSPLHFGNGTRLTVT.

The genes are TRBV25-1 and TRBJ2-1, with 9 bases matching TRBD2. There are 15 residues in the CDR3. In germline, CDR1 is MGHDK, CDR2 SYGVNS. V lost 4 bases, J lost 7 bases, and 8 bases stayed unmatched. CDR3 in DNA: TGTGCCAGCAGTGCCCGTGGGGCGGGGGGGAATGAGCAGTTCTTC. Its translation: CASSARGAGGNEQFF.

The rearrangement joins TRBV6-4 to TRBJ2-2; 10 positions match TRBD2. This CDR3 comprises 19 residues. Losses at the gene ends were 6 bases for V and 3 bases for J; bases not matched to a gene: 16. Germline V CDR1 and CDR2: MRHNA, SNTAGT. The CDR3 sequence is CASRNSSGGTRLYTGELFF. The DNA for the CDR3 is TGTGCCAGCAGAAACAGTAGCGGGGGGACGAGATTGTACACCGGGGAGCTGTTTTTT.

The V and J genes are TRBV2 and TRBJ1-1; 8 positions agree with TRBD1. CDR1 and CDR2 (germline): SNHLY, FYNNEI. V dropped 5 bases and J dropped 4; count of bases not matched to a gene: 6. The CDR3 runs to 14 residues. CDR3 in DNA: TGTGCCAGCAGTCCCCAGGGGGCCGCCACTGAAGCTTTCTTT. Its protein product is CASSPQGAATEAFF.

The chain recombines TRBV5-6 with TRBJ1-1, with TRBD1 as a possible D gene (6 bases). The V end lost 3 bases, the J end lost 4 bases, and 13 bases lay between the germline ends. This CDR3 spans 14 amino acids. Germline values: CDR1 SGHDT, CDR2 YYEEEE. The CDR3 reads CASSSGARGTEAFF. The CDR3 region has the DNA TGTGCCAGCAGCTCAGGGGCCAGGGGCACTGAAGCTTTCTTT.

This rearrangement joins TRBV7-9 to TRBJ1-4; D remains ambiguous. Germline lookup yields CDR1 SEHNR and CDR2 FQNEAQ (reference sequence). The CDR3 spans 15 residues. Trimming took off 2 bases at V and 5 bases at J, with 12 bases between the two ends. The DNA for the CDR3 is TGTGCCAGCAGCTTAATCCCGCTAGAAAATGAAAAACTGTTTTTT. Protein sequence: CASSLIPLENEKLFF.

The chain couples TRBV6-1 to TRBJ2-1; D is perhaps TRBD2 (5 bases). V was trimmed by 6 bases and J by 8 bases, leaving 14 bases between them. The CDR3 consists of 13 residues. The germline gives CDR1 MNHNS, CDR2 SASEGT. CDR3: CASRMRARDEQFF. For the CDR3, the DNA is TGTGCCAGCAGAATGAGGGCTCGGGATGAGCAGTTCTTC.

J is TRBJ2-2 and V is TRBV7-2; 7 bases are shared with TRBD1. Trimming cost V 5 bases and J 3 bases; bases outside gene matches: 3. Germline lookup yields CDR1 SGHTA and CDR2 FQGNSA. The CDR3 totals 14 residues. In nucleotides, the CDR3 is TGTGCCAGCAGCACGGGACAGTACACCGGGGAGCTGTTTTTT. It translates to CASSTGQYTGELFF.

The chain joins TRBV27 to TRBJ1-5; 10 bases align to TRBD1. Trimming at V came to 5 bases and at J to 5 bases, leaving 3 bases not matched to a gene. CDR1 is MNHEY, CDR2 SMNVEV, per germline (reference sequence). CDR3 length equals 14 residues. CDR3 region: CASSTDRGYQPQHF. In DNA, the CDR3 is TGTGCCAGCAGTACGGACAGGGGGTATCAGCCCCAGCATTTT.

J is TRBJ2-7 and V is TRBV19; TRBD2 is a possible D gene (5 bases). The V and J ends lost 7 bases and 4 bases respectively, with 20 bases between them. The CDR3 totals 15 residues. Germline CDR1 is LNHDA and CDR2 is SQIVND (reference sequence). In nucleotides, the CDR3 is TGTGCCAGTACTCCTGTGGGGAGCGGAGCTTACGAGCAGTACTTC. It encodes CASTPVGSGAYEQYF.